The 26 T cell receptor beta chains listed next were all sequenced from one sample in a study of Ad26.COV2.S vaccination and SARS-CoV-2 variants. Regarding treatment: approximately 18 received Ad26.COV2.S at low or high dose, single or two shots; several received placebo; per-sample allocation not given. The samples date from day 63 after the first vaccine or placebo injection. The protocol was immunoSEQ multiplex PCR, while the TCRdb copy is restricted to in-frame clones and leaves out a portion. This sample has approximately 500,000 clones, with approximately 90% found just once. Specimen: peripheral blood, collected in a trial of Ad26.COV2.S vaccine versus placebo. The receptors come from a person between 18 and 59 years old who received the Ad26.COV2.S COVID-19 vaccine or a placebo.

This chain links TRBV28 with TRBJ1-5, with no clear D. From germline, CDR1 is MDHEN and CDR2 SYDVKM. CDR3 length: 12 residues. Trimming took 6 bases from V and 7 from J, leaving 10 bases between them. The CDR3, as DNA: TGTGCCAGCAGCCAAGCTGGGCAGCCCCAGCATTTT. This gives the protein CASSQAGQPQHF.

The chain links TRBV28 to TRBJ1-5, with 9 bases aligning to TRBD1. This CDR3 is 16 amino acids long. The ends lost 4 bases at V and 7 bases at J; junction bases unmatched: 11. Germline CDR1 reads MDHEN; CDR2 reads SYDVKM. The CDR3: CASSSRTGASYQPQHF. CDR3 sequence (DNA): TGTGCCAGCAGTTCCCGGACAGGGGCTTCTTACCAGCCCCAGCATTTT.

The CDR3 loop is CASSQGTSGSALGYNEQFF. The CDR3 DNA sequence: TGCGCCAGCAGCCAGGGGACTAGCGGGAGTGCCTTGGGGTACAATGAGCAGTTCTTC. The chain employs TRBV4-3 and TRBJ2-1; 14 bases map to TRBD2. The CDR3 spans 19 residues. The germline gives CDR1 LGHNA, CDR2 YSLEER. After removal of 3 bases from V and 4 bases from J, the junction contained 11 bases not matched to a gene.

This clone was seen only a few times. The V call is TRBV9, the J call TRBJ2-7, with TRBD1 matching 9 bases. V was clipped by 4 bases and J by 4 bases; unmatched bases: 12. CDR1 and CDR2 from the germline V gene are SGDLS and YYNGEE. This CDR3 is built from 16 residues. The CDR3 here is CASSPQRGTGHYEQYF. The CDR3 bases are TGTGCCAGCAGCCCCCAACGTGGGACAGGGCATTACGAGCAGTACTTC. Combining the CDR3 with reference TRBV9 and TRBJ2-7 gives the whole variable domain DSGVTQTPKHLITATGQRVTLRCSPRSGDLSVYWYQQSLDQGLQFLIQYYNGEERAKGNILERFSAQQFPDLHSELNLSSLELGDSALYFCASSPQRGTGHYEQYFGPGTRLTVT.

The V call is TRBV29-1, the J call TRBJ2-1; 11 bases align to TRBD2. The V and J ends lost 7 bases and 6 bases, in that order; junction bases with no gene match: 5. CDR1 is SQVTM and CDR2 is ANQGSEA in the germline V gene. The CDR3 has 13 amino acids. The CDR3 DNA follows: TGCAGCGAAACTAGCGGGAGAGGCAATGAGCAGTTCTTC. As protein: CSETSGRGNEQFF.

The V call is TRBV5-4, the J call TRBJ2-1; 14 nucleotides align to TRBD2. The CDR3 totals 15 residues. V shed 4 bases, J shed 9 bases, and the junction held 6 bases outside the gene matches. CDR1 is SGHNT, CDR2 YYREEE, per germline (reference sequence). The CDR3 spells CASSLGLAGVSEQFF. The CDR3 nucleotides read TGTGCCAGCAGCCTGGGACTAGCGGGAGTCAGTGAGCAGTTCTTC.

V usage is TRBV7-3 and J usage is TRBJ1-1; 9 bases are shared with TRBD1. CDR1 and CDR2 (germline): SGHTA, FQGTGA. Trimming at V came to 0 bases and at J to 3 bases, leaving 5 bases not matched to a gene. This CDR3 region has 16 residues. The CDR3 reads CASSLTSDRGDTEAFF. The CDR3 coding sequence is TGTGCCAGCAGCTTAACCTCCGACAGGGGGGACACTGAAGCTTTCTTT.

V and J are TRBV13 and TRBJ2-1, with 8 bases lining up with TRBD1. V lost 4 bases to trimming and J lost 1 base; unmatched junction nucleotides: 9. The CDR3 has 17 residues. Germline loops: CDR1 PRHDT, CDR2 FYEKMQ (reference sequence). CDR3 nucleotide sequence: TGTGCCAGCAGCTCAGGGCCCAGGGGGCTGTCCTACAATGAGCAGTTCTTC. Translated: CASSSGPRGLSYNEQFF.

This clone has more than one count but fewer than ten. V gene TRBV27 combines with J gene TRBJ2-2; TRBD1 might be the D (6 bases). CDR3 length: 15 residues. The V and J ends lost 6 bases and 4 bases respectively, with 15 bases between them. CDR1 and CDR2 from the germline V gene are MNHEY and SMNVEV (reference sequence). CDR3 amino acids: CASSPRGSGTGELFF. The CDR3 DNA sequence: TGTGCCAGCAGCCCGAGGGGGAGCGGCACCGGGGAGCTGTTTTTT.

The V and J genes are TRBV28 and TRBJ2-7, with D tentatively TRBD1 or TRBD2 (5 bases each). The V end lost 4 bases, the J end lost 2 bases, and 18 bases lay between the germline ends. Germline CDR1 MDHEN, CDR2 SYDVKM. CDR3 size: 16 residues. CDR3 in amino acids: CASSSPGWGHTYEQYF. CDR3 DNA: TGTGCCAGCAGTTCCCCGGGGTGGGGCCACACCTACGAGCAGTACTTC. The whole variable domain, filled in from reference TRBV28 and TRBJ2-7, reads DVKVTQSSRYLVKRTGEKVFLECVQDMDHENMFWYRQDPGLGLRLIYFSYDVKMKEKGDIPEGYSVSREKKERFSLILESASTNQTSMYLCASSSPGWGHTYEQYFGPGTRLTVT.

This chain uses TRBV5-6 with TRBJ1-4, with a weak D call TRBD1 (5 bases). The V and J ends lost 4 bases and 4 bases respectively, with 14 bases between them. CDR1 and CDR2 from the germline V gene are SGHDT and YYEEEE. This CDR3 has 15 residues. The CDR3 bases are TGTGCCAGCAGCAAAATATCGGGGGTTAATGAAAAACTGTTTTTT. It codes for CASSKISGVNEKLFF. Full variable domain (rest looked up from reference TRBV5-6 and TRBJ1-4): DAGVTQSPTHLIKTRGQQVTLRCSPKSGHDTVSWYQQALGQGPQFIFQYYEEEERQRGNFPDRFSGHQFPNYSSELNVNALLLGDSALYLCASSKISGVNEKLFFGSGTQLSVL.

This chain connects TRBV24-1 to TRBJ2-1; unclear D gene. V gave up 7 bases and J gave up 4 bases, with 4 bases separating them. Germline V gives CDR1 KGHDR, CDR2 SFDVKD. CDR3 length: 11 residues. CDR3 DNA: TGTGCCACCAGCGAATACAATGAGCAGTTCTTC. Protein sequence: CATSEYNEQFF.

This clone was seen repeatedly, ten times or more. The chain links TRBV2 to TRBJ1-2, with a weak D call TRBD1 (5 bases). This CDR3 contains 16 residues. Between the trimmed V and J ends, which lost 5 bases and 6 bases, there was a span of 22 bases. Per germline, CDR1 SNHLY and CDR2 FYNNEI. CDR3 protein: CASSSIRGPGDHGYTF. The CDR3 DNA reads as TGTGCCAGCAGTTCCATTCGGGGACCCGGGGACCATGGCTACACCTTC.

CDR3 sequence reads: CASSVGPGQGIADTQYF. DNA of the CDR3: TGTGCCAGCAGCGTAGGCCCGGGACAGGGAATTGCAGATACGCAGTATTTT. The chain is built from TRBV9 and TRBJ2-3, with 9 bases lining up with TRBD1. This CDR3 is built from 17 residues. V was clipped by 0 bases and J by 4 bases; unmatched bases: 9. Germline V gene lookup returns CDR1 SGDLS and CDR2 YYNGEE.

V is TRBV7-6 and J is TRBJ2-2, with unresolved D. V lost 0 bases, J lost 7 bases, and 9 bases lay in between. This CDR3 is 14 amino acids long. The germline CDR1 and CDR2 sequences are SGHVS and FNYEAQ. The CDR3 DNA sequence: TGTGCCAGCAGCTTAGCGGAACGCAACGGGGAGCTGTTTTTT. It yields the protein CASSLAERNGELFF.

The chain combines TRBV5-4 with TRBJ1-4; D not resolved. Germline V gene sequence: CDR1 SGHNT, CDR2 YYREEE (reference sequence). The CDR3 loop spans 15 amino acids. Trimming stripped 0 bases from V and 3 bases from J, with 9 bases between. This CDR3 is CASSLGGGSNEKLFF. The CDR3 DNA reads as TGTGCCAGCAGCTTGGGTGGCGGGTCTAATGAAAAACTGTTTTTT.

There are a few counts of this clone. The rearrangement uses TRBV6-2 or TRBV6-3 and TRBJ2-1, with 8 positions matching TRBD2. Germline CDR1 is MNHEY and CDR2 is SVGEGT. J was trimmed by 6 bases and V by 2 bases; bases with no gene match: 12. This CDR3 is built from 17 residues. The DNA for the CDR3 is TGTGCCAGCAGTTACCGCGGACTTGGTCTAGCGGGCAATGAGCAGTTCTTC. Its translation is CASSYRGLGLAGNEQFF.

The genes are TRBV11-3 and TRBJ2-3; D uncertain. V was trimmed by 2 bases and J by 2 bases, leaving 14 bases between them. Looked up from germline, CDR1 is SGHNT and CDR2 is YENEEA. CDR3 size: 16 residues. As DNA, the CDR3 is TGTGCCAGCAGCTTAACGTCCTTCGGCCACACAGATACGCAGTATTTT. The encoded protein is CASSLTSFGHTDTQYF.

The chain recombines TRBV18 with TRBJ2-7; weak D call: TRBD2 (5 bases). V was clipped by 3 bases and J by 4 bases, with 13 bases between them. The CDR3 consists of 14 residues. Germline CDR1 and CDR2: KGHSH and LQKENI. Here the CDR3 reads CASSPGVEFYEQYF. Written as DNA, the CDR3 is TGTGCCAGCTCACCGGGAGTGGAGTTTTACGAGCAGTACTTC.

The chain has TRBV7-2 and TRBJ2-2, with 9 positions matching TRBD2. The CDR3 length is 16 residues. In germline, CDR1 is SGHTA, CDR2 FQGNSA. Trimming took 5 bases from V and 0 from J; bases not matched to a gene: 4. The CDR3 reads CASSKIAGANTGELFF. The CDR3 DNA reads TGTGCCAGCAGCAAAATAGCGGGAGCGAACACCGGGGAGCTGTTTTTT.

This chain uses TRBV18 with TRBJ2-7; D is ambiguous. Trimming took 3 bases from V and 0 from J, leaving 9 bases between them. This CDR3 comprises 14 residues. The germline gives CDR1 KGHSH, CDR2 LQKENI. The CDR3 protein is CASSPTDASYEQYF. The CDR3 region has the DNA TGTGCCAGCTCACCCACCGACGCCTCCTACGAGCAGTACTTC.

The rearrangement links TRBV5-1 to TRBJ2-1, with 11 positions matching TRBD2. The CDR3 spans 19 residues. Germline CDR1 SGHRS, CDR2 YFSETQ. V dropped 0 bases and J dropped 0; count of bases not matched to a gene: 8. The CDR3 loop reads CASSLGLAGMAPSYNEQFF. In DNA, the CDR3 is TGCGCCAGCAGCTTGGGACTAGCGGGAATGGCCCCCTCCTACAATGAGCAGTTCTTC.

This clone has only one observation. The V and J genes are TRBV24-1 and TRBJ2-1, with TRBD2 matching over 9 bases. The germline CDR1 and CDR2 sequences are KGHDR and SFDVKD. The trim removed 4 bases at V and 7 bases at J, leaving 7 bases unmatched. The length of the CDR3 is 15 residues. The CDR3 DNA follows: TGTGCCACCAGTGAGCGGGAGGGCCTTCGAAATGAGCAGTTCTTC. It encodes CATSEREGLRNEQFF.

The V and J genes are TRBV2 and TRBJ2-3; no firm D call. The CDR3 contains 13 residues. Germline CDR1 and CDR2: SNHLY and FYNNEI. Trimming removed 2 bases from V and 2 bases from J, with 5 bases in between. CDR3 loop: CASSEPNTDTQYF. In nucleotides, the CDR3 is TGTGCCAGCAGTGAACCTAACACAGATACGCAGTATTTT.

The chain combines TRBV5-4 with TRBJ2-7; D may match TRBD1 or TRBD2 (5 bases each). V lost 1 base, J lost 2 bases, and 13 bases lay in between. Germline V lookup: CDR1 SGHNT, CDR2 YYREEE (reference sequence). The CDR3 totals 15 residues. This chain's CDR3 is CASSLFGTSAYEQYF. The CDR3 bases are TGTGCCAGCAGCTTGTTCGGGACCTCAGCCTACGAGCAGTACTTC.

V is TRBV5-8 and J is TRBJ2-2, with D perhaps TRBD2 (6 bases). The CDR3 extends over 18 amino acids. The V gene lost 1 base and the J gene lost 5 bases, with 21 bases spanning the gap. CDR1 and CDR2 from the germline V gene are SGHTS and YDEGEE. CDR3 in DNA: TGTGCCAGCAGCTTGTTACAAACCGGGGGTTATCAAACCGGGGAGCTGTTTTTT. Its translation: CASSLLQTGGYQTGELFF.